The text below deals with one TCR beta chain. The germline V and J ends were trimmed by 1 base and 3 bases, with 16 bases remaining between them. The CDR3 sequence is 16 residues long. Germline CDR1 is DFQATT and CDR2 is SNEGSKA (reference sequence). Library preparation (for TCRbeta) was performed with unique molecular identifiers. From the PCR reads, TCRdb called clonotypes with MiXCR, one entry per CDR3 protein. This repertoire shows roughly 500,000 distinct CDR3 sequences, roughly an eighth found once; its top ten account for approximately 5.4%. This specimen belongs to a study of T-cell reconstitution after alpha-beta-depleted transplantation in children.

Sequences were derived from PBMCs from the stem cell graft donor, sampled from the stem cell graft. The receptor was derived from a human donor who donated a stem cell graft to a child with combined immunodeficiency. The chain has TRBV20-1 and TRBJ1-3; D remains unclear. CDR3 region: CSARVLAGVCGNTIYF. In DNA form, the CDR3 reads TGCAGTGCTAGAGTCCTTGCGGGAGTCTGTGGAAACACCATATATTTT.